This T cell receptor beta chain was found in a study of blood T cell repertoires in COVID-19. Study at large: T cells, B-cell-depleted T cells, or PBMCs supplied cDNA or gDNA.

The V and J ends lost 6 bases and 5 bases, in that order; junction bases with no gene match: 22. The CDR3 is made up of 20 amino acids. Germline V gene lookup returns CDR1 MDHEN and CDR2 SYDVKM. Clones were sequenced by immunoSEQ multiplex PCR, and TCRdb holds only the in-frame ones, with some missing. The sample lists about 35,000 clones; about four fifths were seen once. This clonotype was obtained from a man older than 75 with active or convalescent COVID-19. The specimen was peripheral blood. This chain connects TRBV28 to TRBJ2-3; 11 bases are shared with TRBD2. The DNA for the CDR3 is TGTGCCAGCAGCTCAGTAGGGGGAGTAGCGGGAGGGCCGGGGAGAGATACGCAGTATTTT. It translates to CASSSVGGVAGGPGRDTQYF.